A selection of T cell receptor beta chains follows, all from one sample in a study of blood T cells in healthy people across ages. A single record per CDR3 protein comes from TCRdb applying MiXCR to the 5' RACE reads. The sample comprises over a million distinct CDR3 sequences, 35% to 50% of which are singletons, and around 18% rests with the top ten. The sample comprised blood. These receptor sequences come from a woman aged 55-69 years in good health. Both conserved end residues are part of each CDR3. The D gene is left open where the match is weak. Where a row states a size, it is once, few, many or the class of an expanded clone; other rows omit it.

NA	TRBD1	TRBJ1-2	TRBV19	CASSIRRQGGGYTF	TGTGCCAGTAGTATCCGGCGACAGGGCGGAGGCTACACCTTC
few	TRBD1	TRBJ1-2	TRBV29-1	CSVRRQGADGYTF	TGCAGCGTTCGGAGACAGGGGGCTGATGGCTACACCTTC
NA	NA	TRBJ2-1	TRBV20-1	CSPPNQVGNEQFF	TGCAGTCCTCCCAATCAAGTGGGCAATGAGCAGTTCTTC
few	TRBD1	TRBJ1-2	TRBV24-1	CATSDPDRARGYTF	TGTGCCACCAGTGATCCTGACAGGGCACGTGGCTACACCTTC
NA	TRBD2	TRBJ2-7	TRBV5-1	CASSTSIAGGSHEQYF	TGCGCCAGCAGCACCTCCATAGCGGGAGGGAGCCACGAGCAGTACTTC
NA	NA	TRBJ2-1	TRBV2	CASSEGQLIYNEQFF	TGTGCCAGCAGTGAAGGTCAGTTGATATACAATGAGCAGTTCTTC
NA	NA	TRBJ1-2	TRBV7-6	CASSPRIKTENYGYTF	TGTGCCAGCAGCCCCCGGATAAAGACCGAAAACTATGGCTACACCTTC
NA	TRBD1	TRBJ2-5	TRBV5-1	CASSYGQGAGNEQYF	TGCGCCAGCAGCTATGGACAGGGGGCCGGTAATGAGCAGTACTTC
few	TRBD2	TRBJ2-3	TRBV18	CASSPRTSGIAGTQYF	TGTGCCAGCTCACCTCGGACTAGCGGGATAGCAGGGACGCAGTATTTT
few	NA	TRBJ2-1	TRBV6-1	CASRDPGGYEQFF	TGTGCCAGCAGAGACCCCGGCGGGTATGAGCAGTTCTTC
NA	NA	TRBJ2-1	TRBV5-6	CASSLEANEQFF	TGTGCCAGCAGCTTGGAAGCGAATGAGCAGTTCTTC
NA	TRBD1	TRBJ2-7	TRBV15	CATSRVYDRGDEQYF	TGTGCCACCAGCAGAGTCTACGACAGGGGTGACGAGCAGTACTTC
few	NA	TRBJ2-5	TRBV5-1	CASSTGTTKETQYF	TGCGCCAGCAGCACCGGGACAACTAAAGAGACCCAGTACTTC
many	NA	TRBJ2-7	TRBV15	CATSRDEYVRYF	TGTGCCACCAGCAGAGATGAGTATGTGAGGTACTTC
NA	NA	TRBJ2-3	TRBV20-1	CSAGVLGASTDTQYF	TGCAGTGCTGGGGTCCTAGGGGCTAGCACAGATACGCAGTATTTT
NA	NA	TRBJ2-3	TRBV12-3/TRBV12-4	CASSKGGQVASTDTQYF	TGTGCCAGCTCCAAGGGGGGGCAGGTCGCTAGCACAGATACGCAGTATTTT
few	NA	TRBJ1-2	TRBV6-1	CASSEGTAYGYTF	TGTGCCAGCAGTGAGGGGACGGCCTATGGCTACACCTTC
NA	TRBD2	TRBJ2-7	TRBV28	CASSLMAGGPYEQYF	TGTGCCAGCAGTTTGATGGCGGGAGGGCCTTACGAGCAGTACTTC
NA	NA	TRBJ2-4	TRBV2	CASSESVTGQYF	TGTGCCAGCAGTGAATCGGTAACGGGGCAGTACTTC
many	TRBD1	TRBJ1-5	TRBV2	CASSQQGLGNQPQHF	TGTGCCAGCAGTCAACAGGGGTTAGGCAATCAGCCCCAGCATTTT
many	NA	TRBJ1-5	TRBV5-5	CASSLAVAGPNQPQHF	TGTGCCAGCAGCTTGGCCGTGGCAGGTCCCAATCAGCCCCAGCATTTT
NA	NA	TRBJ1-2	TRBV6-5	CASSYGVQAGYGYTF	TGTGCCAGCAGTTACGGGGTACAGGCGGGCTATGGCTACACCTTC
few	NA	TRBJ2-7	TRBV27	CASSPTADVSSYEQYF	TGTGCCAGCAGTCCCACCGCGGACGTATCCTCCTACGAGCAGTACTTC
few	NA	TRBJ2-3	TRBV28	CASMRDPTDTQYF	TGTGCCAGCATGAGGGACCCAACAGATACGCAGTATTTT
NA	NA	TRBJ2-7	TRBV12-5	CASGLGQFPHEQYF	TGTGCTAGTGGTTTGGGGCAGTTTCCCCACGAGCAGTACTTC
few	NA	TRBJ2-7	TRBV29-1	CSVQGRHFEQYF	TGCAGCGTTCAGGGGAGGCATTTTGAGCAGTACTTC
few	NA	TRBJ1-4	TRBV5-1	CASSLALGTASEKLFF	TGCGCCAGCAGCCTCGCGTTAGGGACGGCTAGTGAAAAACTGTTTTTT
NA	NA	TRBJ1-4	TRBV6-6	CASSYGGEGEREKLFF	TGTGCCAGCAGTTACGGTGGCGAGGGAGAGCGTGAAAAACTGTTTTTT
NA	TRBD1	TRBJ1-5	TRBV12-3/TRBV12-4	CASRDGTGKNQPQHF	TGTGCCAGCAGGGACGGGACAGGGAAGAATCAGCCCCAGCATTTT
few	TRBD1	TRBJ2-1	TRBV14	CASSQEGQKYNEQFF	TGTGCCAGCAGCCAAGAGGGACAGAAATACAATGAGCAGTTCTTC
NA	TRBD2	TRBJ2-3	TRBV12-3/TRBV12-4	CASRTGLAYGDTQYF	TGTGCCAGCAGAACGGGACTAGCGTATGGAGATACGCAGTATTTT
many	NA	TRBJ2-4	TRBV10-3	CAISEPGNIQYF	TGTGCCATCAGTGAACCGGGCAACATTCAGTACTTC
few	TRBD2	TRBJ2-4	TRBV20-1	CSARVGSGRSDIQYF	TGCAGTGCTAGAGTGGGTAGCGGGAGATCGGACATTCAGTACTTC
NA	TRBD2	TRBJ2-1	TRBV7-3	CASSFSGGTNEQFF	TGTGCCAGCAGCTTTTCGGGAGGAACCAATGAGCAGTTCTTC
NA	NA	TRBJ1-5	TRBV28	CASRRGGGDNQPQHF	TGTGCCAGCAGGCGGGGCGGGGGGGATAATCAGCCCCAGCATTTT
NA	TRBD1	TRBJ1-2	TRBV30	CAWAPDRGQEGYTF	TGTGCCTGGGCCCCGGACAGGGGGCAAGAGGGCTACACCTTC
NA	TRBD2	TRBJ2-1	TRBV7-9	CACSTSGTSGLSYNEQFF	TGTGCCTGCAGCACCAGCGGGACTAGCGGCCTCTCCTACAATGAGCAGTTCTTC
NA	TRBD2	TRBJ2-7	TRBV6-5	CASSYTQGTSGISYEQYF	TGTGCCAGCAGTTACACTCAGGGGACTAGCGGGATTTCCTACGAGCAGTACTTC
NA	TRBD2	TRBJ2-7	TRBV6-5	CASSRRGSGSYEQYF	TGTGCCAGCAGCCGACGGGGTAGCGGGAGCTACGAGCAGTACTTC
NA	NA	TRBJ2-7	TRBV15	CATSRASDRTYEQYF	TGTGCCACCAGCAGAGCCTCCGACAGGACCTACGAGCAGTACTTC
few	NA	TRBJ2-1	TRBV27	CASSSTGTEQFF	TGTGCCAGCAGTTCGACCGGGACAGAGCAGTTCTTC
few	NA	TRBJ1-2	TRBV27	CASTGTGSNYGYTF	TGTGCCAGCACTGGAACAGGGAGTAACTATGGCTACACCTTC
few	NA	TRBJ2-7	TRBV27	CATSRTEGTEQYF	TGTGCCACCTCAAGGACGGAGGGGACGGAGCAGTACTTC
NA	NA	TRBJ1-2	TRBV20-1	CSAWGRLNYGYTF	TGCAGTGCGTGGGGACGCCTTAACTATGGCTACACCTTC
few	NA	TRBJ1-2	TRBV5-1	CASQASGDPNYGYTF	TGCGCCAGTCAGGCATCAGGGGACCCTAACTATGGCTACACCTTC
NA	TRBD2	TRBJ2-1	TRBV3-1	CASSRLTSSGSSYNEQFF	TGTGCCAGCAGCCGCCTTACCTCGAGCGGGAGCTCCTACAATGAGCAGTTCTTC
once	TRBD2	TRBJ2-2	TRBV30	CALRTSGLTGELFF	TGTGCACTCAGGACTAGCGGACTCACCGGGGAGCTGTTTTTT
few	TRBD2	TRBJ2-1	TRBV29-1	CSVKGLAGVVSYNEQFF	TGCAGCGTTAAGGGACTAGCGGGAGTTGTATCCTACAATGAGCAGTTCTTC
NA	TRBD1	TRBJ2-7	TRBV28	CASSRTGRYSYEQYF	TGTGCCAGCAGTCGGACAGGACGGTACTCCTACGAGCAGTACTTC